This record looks at one TCR beta chain sequence and its context. This clone has more than one count but fewer than ten. Its cognate antigen has yet to be identified. Per-base quality was not reported, and no clone a single base away is much larger than it. Including the terminal cysteine and phenylalanine, the CDR3 comprises 16 residues. Only CDR3 DNA remains: 48 bases, in frame from the first base. Via the germline V gene, CDR1 is LGHNT and CDR2 FRNRAP. Cut back by 5 bases and 4 bases, the V and J ends lie 19 bases apart. The sample is drawn from a study of T cells after posttransplantation cyclophosphamide (dated by TCRdb to the mid-2010s). Context from the whole study: The study tracked T cell repertoire reconstitution by TRB sequencing after myeloablative bone marrow transplantation using posttransplantation cyclophosphamide as GVHD prophylaxis. Antigen receptor sequencing covered samples from 35 PTCy-treated patients and approximately 17 of their related bone marrow donors. TRB sequencing was performed on blood from all 30 or so PTCy patients with 1-year posttransplant specimens. Up to 3 additional blood samples from 2 to 5.2 years after transplant were also TRB-sequenced in 3 patients, as was pretransplant blood from several patients. TRA and TRB clonality were tightly correlated in about ten samples, so subsequent TCR analyses focused on TRB only. Public TRB sequences were searched against a database of over 3,600 sequences associated with responses to pathogens, tumor antigens, self-antigens and alloantigens.

Genomic DNA was used for TRB sequencing, which was performed with the immunoSEQ assay at survey resolution or with the hsTCRB kit. On the study's bioinformatics: The immunoSEQ software handled the initial read processing, while the LymphoSeq R package was used for the repertoire analyses. For each TRB dataset, clonality was calculated as 1 minus normalized Shannon entropy, and the Gini coefficient was computed as well. To infer phenotypes in unsorted samples, TRB sequences from sorted subsets of the recipient or donor were mapped onto the unsorted samples of the same recipient. Entries here come from immuneACCESS through TCRdb and include only in-frame sequences with V and J called. Some clones fail to appear in such tables; in the studies checked, an unresolved V gene covers under half of the shortfall, and the cause of the remainder is unknown. V and J calls plus clone size are reproduced from that table; the DNA served to infer D and trimming. The sample comprises tens of thousands of clones, and every one was counted more than once. About 4.3% of the sample goes to the ten largest clones.

On the day of marrow donation, related bone marrow donors gave peripheral blood samples. Mononuclear cells from peripheral blood and bone marrow were separated by Ficoll-Hypaque density centrifugation and then cryopreserved. Results and caveats for the whole study, not just this receptor: The TRB repertoires of T cells infiltrating skin or the GI tract showed only limited overlap with the TRB repertoires found in blood. Donor-recipient similarity was low at 1-2 months but rose over the first year, and later blood repertoires were often dominated by donor CD8+ memory clones. Across more than 40 patients, TRB clonality was highly associated with recipient CMV seropositivity and CMV reactivation, and diversity in PTCy patients was similar to diversity in CNI/methotrexate controls.

The source is a woman aged 25-40 years in good health and a related stem cell transplant donor. The sample comprised PBMCs. The V and J segments used are TRBV12-5 and TRBJ2-3; a tentative D match to TRBD1 spans 6 bases. The DNA sequence is as follows: TGTGCTAGTGGTCCTGGACAGTTAGGGCTCGCAGATACGCAGTATTTT. This gives the protein CASGPGQLGLADTQYF. With the portions outside the CDR3 filled from the reference TRBV12-5 and TRBJ2-3 genes, the complete variable region becomes DARVTQTPRHKVTEMGQEVTMRCQPILGHNTVFWYRQTMMQGLELLAYFRNRAPLDDSGMPKDRFSAEMPDATLATLKIQPSEPRDSAVYFCASGPGQLGLADTQYFGPGTRLTVL.